One and the same sample provided the 17 T cell receptor beta chains below, sequenced in a study of Graves' ophthalmopathy and Graves' hyperthyroidism. RNA transcripts yielded amplified TCR beta CDR3 regions. An opening RT-PCR round employed HTBI primers and preceded a second-round multiplex PCR. TCRdb ran MiXCR on the multiplex PCR reads and lists one entry per CDR3 protein. The table has approximately 1.2 million distinct CDR3 sequences, about two fifths seen once; the top ten hold 11%. Input material: peripheral blood or thyroid tissue (not recorded which). These receptors were collected from an adult man with Graves' hyperthyroidism.

This clonotype has only a few counts. The junction differs from germline at one of its ends, possibly a read error. This rearrangement joins TRBV10-2 to TRBJ2-7, with TRBD2 as a possible D gene (6 bases). This CDR3 has 13 amino acids. Germline CDR1 WSHSY, CDR2 SAAADI. CDR3 nucleotides: TGTGCCAGCAGGTCCGGGGGAAGCGACGAGCAGTACTTC. Its translation: CASRSGGSDEQYF.

The rearrangement joins TRBV10-1 to TRBJ1-1, with D possibly TRBD1 on 5 matching bases. The V gene lost 9 bases and the J gene lost 4 bases, with 18 bases spanning the gap. CDR3 size: 14 residues. Germline CDR1 reads WNHNN; CDR2 reads SYGVQD (reference sequence). The CDR3 nucleotides read TGCGCCAGAAAACGAAGGGGTAGGACCACTGAAGCTTTCTTT. Encoded protein: CARKRRGRTTEAFF.

This clonotype was found a few times. The chain uses TRBV4-1 and TRBJ1-1; weak D call: TRBD1 (5 bases). Germline CDR1 MGHRA, CDR2 YSYEKL. The V end lost 0 bases, the J end lost 5 bases, and 10 bases lay between the germline ends. The CDR3 consists of 14 residues. CDR3 amino acids: CASSQEVQATEAFF. In DNA form, the CDR3 reads TGCGCCAGCAGCCAAGAGGTACAGGCGACTGAAGCTTTCTTT.

V gene TRBV2 combines with J gene TRBJ1-2, with D tentatively TRBD1 (5 bases). The V and J ends lost 10 bases and 3 bases respectively, with 15 bases between them. The germline CDR1 and CDR2 sequences are SNHLY and FYNNEI. The CDR3 is 13 amino acids. The CDR3 region is CATHPSGDYGYTF. In nucleotides, the CDR3 is TGTGCCACCCACCCTTCGGGGGACTATGGCTACACCTTC.

This clonotype was picked up many times. This sequence joins TRBV20-1 and TRBJ1-5, with D unclear. In germline, CDR1 is DFQATT, CDR2 SNEGSKA (reference sequence). V lost 3 bases to trimming and J lost 5 bases, with 17 bases between them. This CDR3 spans 15 amino acids. In DNA, the CDR3 is TGCAGTGCTAGTATGGGGATCTCCGGTCATCAGCCCCAGCATTTT. Its translation: CSASMGISGHQPQHF.

This clonotype was observed a few times. The V and J genes are TRBV7-9 and TRBJ2-2; 7 positions match TRBD2. Germline loops: CDR1 SEHNR, CDR2 FQNEAQ (reference sequence). V dropped 3 bases and J dropped 7; count of bases not matched to a gene: 8. The CDR3 runs 15 residues. CDR3 DNA sequence: TGTGCCAGCAGCTTGCGCCAGGGAGGGAACGGGGAGCTGTTTTTT. Translation gives CASSLRQGGNGELFF.

This sequence joins TRBV4-1 and TRBJ1-1; possible D gene TRBD1, 6 bases. The CDR3 has 15 residues. The ends were cut back, 4 bases at V and 6 bases at J, with 18 bases in the middle. CDR1 and CDR2 from the germline V gene are MGHRA and YSYEKL. Here the CDR3 DNA reads TGCGCCAGCAGCCCAAAAGGGGGAGGTCGGGCTGAAGCTTTCTTT. This sequence encodes CASSPKGGGRAEAFF.

This clonotype was recorded at least ten times. The CDR3: CASSLAPVSPYEQYF. CDR3 nucleotide sequence: TGCGCCAGCAGCTTGGCCCCGGTCTCGCCCTACGAGCAGTACTTC. The rearrangement links TRBV5-1 to TRBJ2-7; D is ambiguous. Germline CDR1 reads SGHRS; CDR2 reads YFSETQ. This CDR3 contains 15 residues. V was clipped by 0 bases and J by 2 bases, with 12 bases between them.

The chain couples TRBV10-3 to TRBJ1-2, with D tentatively TRBD1 (5 bases). V was trimmed by 3 bases and J by 5 bases, leaving 19 bases between them. This CDR3 spans 16 amino acids. The V gene's germline CDR1 is ENHRY and CDR2 SYGVKD. The CDR3 nucleotides are TGTGCCATCAGTGAACTGAGGGGCCCCAGGACTTATGGCTACACCTTC. This encodes CAISELRGPRTYGYTF.

This clonotype was seen a single time. The rearrangement uses TRBV4-3 and TRBJ2-7; 11 nucleotides line up with TRBD1. Germline V gene data show CDR1 as LGHNA and CDR2 as YSLEER. The CDR3 contains 16 residues. V was pared by 0 bases and J by 4 bases, with 5 bases of the junction left unmatched. The DNA for the CDR3 is TGCGCCAGCAGCCAAGATGAGGGGGACAGGGGGTACGAGCAGTACTTC. Protein: CASSQDEGDRGYEQYF.

This chain joins TRBV11-2 and TRBJ2-5; D remains ambiguous. Per the germline V gene, CDR1 is SGHAT and CDR2 is FQNNGV. The CDR3 has 16 residues. V gave up 5 bases and J gave up 1 base, with 17 bases separating them. CDR3 sequence: CASSQYPGRSQETQYF. The DNA for the CDR3 is TGTGCCAGCAGCCAATACCCTGGCAGGTCCCAAGAGACCCAGTACTTC.

This clonotype has at least ten counts. The chain joins TRBV19 to TRBJ1-1; D remains ambiguous. V lost 3 bases to trimming and J lost 1 base, with 6 bases between them. Germline lookup yields CDR1 LNHDA and CDR2 SQIVND (reference sequence). CDR3 length equals 13 residues. The CDR3 spells CASSMAKNTEAFF. As DNA, the CDR3 is TGTGCCAGTAGTATGGCCAAGAACACTGAAGCTTTCTTT.

This clonotype was detected a few times. The chain combines TRBV12-3 or TRBV12-4 with TRBJ2-2; D perhaps matches TRBD2 (6 bases). V dropped 6 bases and J dropped 0 bases, with 14 bases sitting between them. The CDR3 length is 16 residues. The CDR3 nucleotides read TGTGCCAGCAGCTCGGCGGGACTCTCGAACACCGGGGAGCTGTTTTTT. It is translated as CASSSAGLSNTGELFF.

Ten or more counts support this clonotype. The CDR3 bases are TGCAGTGCTAGAATCGGGACAGGGGACAATCAGCCCCAGCATTTT. Its protein product is CSARIGTGDNQPQHF. This chain links TRBV20-1 with TRBJ1-5, with 10 bases aligning to TRBD1. V was pared by 2 bases and J by 3 bases, with 4 bases of the junction left unmatched. This CDR3 spans 15 amino acids. CDR1 is DFQATT and CDR2 is SNEGSKA in the germline V gene (reference sequence).

The chain joins TRBV24-1 to TRBJ1-1; 7 nucleotides line up with TRBD1. Per germline, CDR1 KGHDR and CDR2 SFDVKD. CDR3 length: 16 amino acids. V was clipped by 3 bases and J by 5 bases; unmatched bases: 11. Written as DNA, the CDR3 is TGTGCCACCAGTGATGGCCAGGGGGATGTGGCGACTGAAGCTTTCTTT. Protein sequence: CATSDGQGDVATEAFF.

This clonotype appeared many times. The chain couples TRBV12-3 or TRBV12-4 to TRBJ2-7; D not resolved. There are 13 residues in the CDR3. Trimming removed 1 base at V and 6 bases at J, with 10 bases between. As DNA, the CDR3 is TGTGCCAGCAGTTTAGGTTCCCCTTTCGAGCAGTACTTC. Residues: CASSLGSPFEQYF.

This clonotype has only one observation. The chain is built from TRBV12-3 or TRBV12-4 and TRBJ1-6, with no clear D. The CDR3 contains 17 residues. The ends were cut back, 11 bases at V and 0 bases at J, with 20 bases in the middle. In DNA, the CDR3 is TGTGCCGGTCGCGGGCCCTTACCGAGCTCCTATAATTCACCCCTCCACTTT. Amino acids: CAGRGPLPSSYNSPLHF.